This T cell receptor (beta chain) came from a study of tumor and adjacent non-tumor tissue in lung cancer (dated by TCRdb to about 2018). Regarding the research as a whole: By cancer type, the cohort comprised under 15 adenocarcinoma patients, a couple of squamous cell carcinoma patients and 1 small cell lung cancer patient. Bulk TCRbeta repertoires were compared between lung tumor tissue and matched distant non-tumor lung tissue obtained from approximately 16 lung cancer patients. Among the approximately 15 patients, ages ranged from roughly 31 to 85 years, 10 were men and 5 were women, and disease was TNM stage I to III. More than 25 paired specimens, one tumor and one normal lung sample per patient, were profiled by TCRbeta CDR3 sequencing. Sequencing produced 130 million or so productive TCRbeta reads in total, an average of approximately 4.5 million reads per sample. What the research found in general, with its limitations: The top 100 clones accounted for a significantly larger cumulative portion of the repertoire in normal lung than in tumor tissue. With only around 15 patients in the cohort, the authors noted that larger samples and more detailed clinical data are needed. Neither the sequencing platform nor unique molecular identifiers are mentioned in the methods. Because peripheral blood was not sequenced, the blood TCRbeta repertoires of the lung cancer patients in the study went unexamined. TCR diversity (inverse Simpson) was significantly higher in tumor than in normal lung tissue (about 400 vs 150, P = 0.0075, Mann-Whitney U test). Younger patients had significantly higher TCR diversity, and higher tumor TCR diversity was associated with shorter overall and disease-free survival.

The germline V gene gives CDR1 as LGHNA and CDR2 as YNFKEQ. The CDR3 spans 18 residues, from the cysteine through the phenylalanine. Kept here is only the CDR3 DNA, which spans 54 bases and is read in frame from base 1. The library was produced with multiplex PCR. The sequencer listed for this sample is Illumina HiSeq 2500. Following protocols modified from ARM-PCR, the researchers constructed TCRbeta libraries through three rounds of nested PCR with primers (Table S4). Before sequencing, PCR products of 200-500 bp were excised from the gel and purified with the QIAquick gel extraction kit. Under the source paper's analysis protocol: Trimmomatic was used to clean the reads, FLASH was used to merge the reads into complete CDR3 sequences, and MiTCR was used to assign the reads to V(D)J germline segments. Clonal diversity was computed as the inverse Simpson's index with VDJtools. In-frame sequences lacking a premature stop codon were counted as productive reads. TCRdb reprocessed the public reads (quality trimming at Q25 with fastp, clone calling with MiXCR) and kept in-frame beta chains. Duplicate CDR3 protein sequences are folded into a single record with the most common DNA and genes. Clone size and V and J calls follow TCRdb, not the original study. Here the sample has roughly 140,000 distinct CDR3 sequences; 66% occur a single time. The ten top clones hold 15% to 20% of the sample.

Bulk unsorted tissue served as the source for RNA extraction, and RNA quality was assessed using a NanoDrop ND-1000 and an Agilent 2100. The donors were newly diagnosed lung cancer patients admitted for thoracic surgery in China from August to November 2014 who had not received prior chemotherapy. Patients with previous radiotherapy or chemotherapy, or with another concurrent cancer, were excluded from the study. Pieces of surgical tissue measuring about 1-2.1 cm3 were kept in RNAlater solution and stored at -80 degrees C until use. Remarks on this clonotype: The antigen it recognizes is unknown. One end of the junction does not line up with germline, which may come from a read error.

The source of this sequence is a man between 60 and 75 years old with small cell lung cancer. The chain uses TRBV4-2 and TRBJ2-7; the D gene is perhaps TRBD1 or TRBD2, as each covers 5 bases. Sequencing used lung tumor tissue. The CDR3 protein: CAISAGWERSEGSYEQYF. The bases are TGTGCCATCAGCGCAGGGTGGGAACGCAGTGAGGGTTCTTACGAGCAGTACTTC.